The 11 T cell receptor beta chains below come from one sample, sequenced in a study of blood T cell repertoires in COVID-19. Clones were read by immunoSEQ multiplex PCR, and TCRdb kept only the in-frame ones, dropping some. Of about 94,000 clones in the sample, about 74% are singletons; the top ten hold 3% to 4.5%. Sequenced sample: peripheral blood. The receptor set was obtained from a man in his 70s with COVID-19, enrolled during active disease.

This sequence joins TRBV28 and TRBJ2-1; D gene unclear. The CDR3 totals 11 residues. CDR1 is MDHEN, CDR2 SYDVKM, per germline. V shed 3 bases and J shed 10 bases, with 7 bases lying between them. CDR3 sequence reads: CASSFSLEQFF. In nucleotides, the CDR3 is TGTGCCAGCAGTTTTAGTCTGGAGCAGTTCTTC.

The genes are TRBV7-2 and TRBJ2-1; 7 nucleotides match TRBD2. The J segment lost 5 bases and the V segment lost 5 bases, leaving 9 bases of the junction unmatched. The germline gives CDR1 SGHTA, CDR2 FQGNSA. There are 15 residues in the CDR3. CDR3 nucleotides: TGTGCCAGCAGCCCGAGGGACTATAGGGACAATGAGCAGTTCTTC. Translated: CASSPRDYRDNEQFF.

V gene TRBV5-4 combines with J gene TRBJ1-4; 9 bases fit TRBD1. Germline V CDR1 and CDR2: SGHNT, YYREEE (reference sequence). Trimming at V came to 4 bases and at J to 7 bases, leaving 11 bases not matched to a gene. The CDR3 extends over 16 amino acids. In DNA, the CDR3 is TGTGCCAGCAGCGACGGGACAGGGTCGGGAGGTGAAAAACTGTTTTTT. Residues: CASSDGTGSGGEKLFF.

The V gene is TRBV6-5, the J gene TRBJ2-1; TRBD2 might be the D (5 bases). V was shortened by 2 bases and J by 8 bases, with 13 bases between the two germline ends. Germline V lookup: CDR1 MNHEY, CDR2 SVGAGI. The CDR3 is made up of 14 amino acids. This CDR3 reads CASSYEGSVDEQFF. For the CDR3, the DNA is TGTGCCAGCAGTTACGAGGGTAGTGTCGATGAGCAGTTCTTC.

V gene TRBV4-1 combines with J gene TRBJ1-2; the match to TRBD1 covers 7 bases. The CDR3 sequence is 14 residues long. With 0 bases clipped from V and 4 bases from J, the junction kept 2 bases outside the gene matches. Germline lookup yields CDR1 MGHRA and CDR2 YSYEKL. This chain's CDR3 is CASSQEGTAYGYTF. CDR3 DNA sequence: TGCGCCAGCAGCCAAGAAGGGACAGCCTATGGCTACACCTTC.

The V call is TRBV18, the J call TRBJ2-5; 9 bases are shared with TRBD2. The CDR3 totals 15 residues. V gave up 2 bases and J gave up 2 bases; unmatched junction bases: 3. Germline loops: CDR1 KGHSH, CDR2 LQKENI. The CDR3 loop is CASSPGTSPQETQYF. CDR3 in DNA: TGTGCCAGCTCACCAGGGACTAGCCCTCAAGAGACCCAGTACTTC.

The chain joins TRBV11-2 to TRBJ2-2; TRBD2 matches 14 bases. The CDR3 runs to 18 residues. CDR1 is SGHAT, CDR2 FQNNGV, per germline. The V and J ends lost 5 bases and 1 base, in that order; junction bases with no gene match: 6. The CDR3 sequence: CASSPPGTSGGNTGELFF. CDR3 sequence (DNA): TGTGCCAGCAGCCCCCCCGGGACTAGCGGGGGGAACACCGGGGAGCTGTTTTTT.

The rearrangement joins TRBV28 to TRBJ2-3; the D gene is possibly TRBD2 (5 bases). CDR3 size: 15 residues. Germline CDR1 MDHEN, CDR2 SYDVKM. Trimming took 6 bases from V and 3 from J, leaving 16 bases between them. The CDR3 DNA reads TGTGCCAGCAGCCTTGGACTCCAAGGGACAGATACGCAGTATTTT. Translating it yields CASSLGLQGTDTQYF.

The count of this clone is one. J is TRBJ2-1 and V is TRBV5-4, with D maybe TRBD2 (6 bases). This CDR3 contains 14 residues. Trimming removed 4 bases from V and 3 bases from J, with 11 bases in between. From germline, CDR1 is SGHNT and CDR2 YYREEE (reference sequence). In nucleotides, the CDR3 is TGTGCCAGCAGCCCGAAGGGACTCTACAATGAGCAGTTCTTC. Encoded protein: CASSPKGLYNEQFF.

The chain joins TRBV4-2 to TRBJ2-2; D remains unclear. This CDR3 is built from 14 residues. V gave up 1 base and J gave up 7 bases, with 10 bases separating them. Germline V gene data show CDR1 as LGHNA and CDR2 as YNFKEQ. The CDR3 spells CASSQVSLNGELFF. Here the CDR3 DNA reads TGTGCCAGCAGCCAAGTGAGTTTAAACGGGGAGCTGTTTTTT.

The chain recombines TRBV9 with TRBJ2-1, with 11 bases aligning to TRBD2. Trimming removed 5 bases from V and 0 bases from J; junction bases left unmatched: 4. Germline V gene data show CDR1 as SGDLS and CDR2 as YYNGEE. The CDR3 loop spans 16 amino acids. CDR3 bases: TGTGCCAGCAGTAGAGGACTAGCGGGCTCCTACAATGAGCAGTTCTTC. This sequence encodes CASSRGLAGSYNEQFF.